This TCR beta chain was profiled in a study of cytomegalovirus exposure and HLA in healthy donors. Study outcomes and limitations: Analyses of presence and absence presupposed an approximately uniform sequencing depth across donors. Later analysis associated a missense DCLRE1C variant with TCR beta V- and J-gene trimming.

The CDR3 contains 10 residues. The V and J ends lost 2 bases and 8 bases respectively, with 6 bases between them. Germline CDR1 is GTSNPN and CDR2 is SVGIG (reference sequence). In nominal health when sampled, donors likely had unrecorded immune exposures nonetheless. 60 Vbeta and 13 Jbeta primers were used in PCR. Assay used: immunoSEQ multiplex PCR; TCRdb lists only in-frame clones, some missing. This sample carries some 54,000 clones, around 72% of them seen once, and the ten largest clones take about 3%. For this clone: The antigen remains unidentified.

This chain connects TRBV30 to TRBJ1-2; D uncertain. The material sequenced was PBMCs. The sequence derives from a man between 18 and 29 years old in good health and CMV-seronegative. CDR3 nucleotide sequence: TGTGCCTGGAGTCATGTCGGCTACACCTTC. Translated: CAWSHVGYTF.